This TCR beta chain was profiled in a study of blood T cell repertoires in COVID-19. At the level of the study: COVID-19 samples from acute and convalescent phases originated in the United States, Italy and Spain.

The CDR3 runs 15 residues. V shed 5 bases and J 2 bases; nucleotides not matched to a gene: 7. Germline assignment: CDR1 SGHAT and CDR2 FQNNGV. In the original workflow: Scientists estimated how many nucleated cells there were by amplifying reference gene primers. Sequencing was performed with immunoSEQ multiplex PCR; in TCRdb, only in-frame clones are kept and a portion is missing. The V and J calls and clone size were taken over from that table, and D and trimming were inferred from the DNA. This table holds around 84,000 clones, around 81% found once. This clonotype was obtained from an older man with active or convalescent COVID-19. The chain links TRBV11-2 to TRBJ1-2; 8 bases fit TRBD1. Sequenced sample: peripheral blood. This chain's CDR3 is CASSPGTGGNYGYTF. CDR3 nucleotide sequence: TGTGCCAGCAGCCCAGGGACAGGCGGGAACTATGGCTACACCTTC.